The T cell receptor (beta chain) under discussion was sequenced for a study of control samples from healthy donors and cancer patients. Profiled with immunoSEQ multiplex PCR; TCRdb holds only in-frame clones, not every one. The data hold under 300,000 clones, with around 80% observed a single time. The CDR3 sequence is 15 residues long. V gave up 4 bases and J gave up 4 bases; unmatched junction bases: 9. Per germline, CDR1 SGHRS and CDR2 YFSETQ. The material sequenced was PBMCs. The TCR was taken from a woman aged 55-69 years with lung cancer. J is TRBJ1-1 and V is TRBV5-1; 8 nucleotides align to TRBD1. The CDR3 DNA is TGCGCCAGCAGCCCGGAACAGGGGGGGAGCACTGAAGCTTTCTTT. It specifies CASSPEQGGSTEAFF.